The sequence of this T cell receptor beta chain was determined in a study of blood T cell repertoires in COVID-19. About the study: COVID-19 samples collected from the United States, Italy and Spain covered acute and convalescent phases. Nucleic acid was either cDNA or gDNA, and it came from T cells, B-cell-depleted T cells, or PBMCs.

Original processing notes: Amplifying reference gene primers gave estimates of nucleated cell counts. Repertoires were generated with immunoSEQ multiplex PCR, while TCRdb's copy carries only in-frame clones and drops some. Clonal size and the V and J genes are those of that table, whereas D and trimming came from the DNA. Of under 300,000 clones in the sample, roughly nine tenths were seen once. Germline CDR1 and CDR2: MDHEN and SYDVKM. The CDR3 spans 13 residues. V was clipped by 4 bases and J by 11 bases, with 17 bases between them. This clone was observed a single time. Sequencing input: peripheral blood. The receptor's source is a woman aged 40 to 49 who had recovered from COVID-19. The chain couples TRBV28 to TRBJ1-1; a possible D gene is TRBD1 (5 bases). The CDR3 region has the DNA TGTGCCAGCAGTTACGACAGATACCTCGGCGCTTTCTTT. It specifies CASSYDRYLGAFF. The whole variable domain, remainder taken from reference TRBV28 and TRBJ1-1, is DVKVTQSSRYLVKRTGEKVFLECVQDMDHENMFWYRQDPGLGLRLIYFSYDVKMKEKGDIPEGYSVSREKKERFSLILESASTNQTSMYLCASSYDRYLGAFFGQGTRLTVV.